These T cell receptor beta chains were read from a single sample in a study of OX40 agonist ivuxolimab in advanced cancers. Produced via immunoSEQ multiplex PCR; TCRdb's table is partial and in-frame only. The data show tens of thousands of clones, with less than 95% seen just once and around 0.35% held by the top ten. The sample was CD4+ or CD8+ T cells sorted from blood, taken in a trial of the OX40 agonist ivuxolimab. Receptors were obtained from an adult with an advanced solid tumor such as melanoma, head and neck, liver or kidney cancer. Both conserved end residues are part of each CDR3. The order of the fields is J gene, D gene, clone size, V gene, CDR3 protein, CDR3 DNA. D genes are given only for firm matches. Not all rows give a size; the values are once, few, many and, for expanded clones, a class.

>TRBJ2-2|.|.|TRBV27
CASSPPNTGELFF
TGTGCCAGCAGTCCGCCGAACACCGGGGAGCTGTTTTTT
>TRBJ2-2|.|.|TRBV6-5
CASSQQGSTGELFF
TGTGCCAGCAGTCAGCAGGGTAGCACCGGGGAGCTGTTTTTT
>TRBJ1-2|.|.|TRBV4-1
CASSSRGQNYGYTF
TGCGCCAGCAGCTCTCGTGGACAGAACTATGGCTACACCTTC
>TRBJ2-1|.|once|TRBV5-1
CASRGGDNEQFF
TGCGCCAGCAGAGGGGGGGACAATGAGCAGTTCTTC
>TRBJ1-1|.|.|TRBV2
CASSDRLMNTEAFF
TGTGCCAGCAGTGACAGACTAATGAACACTGAAGCTTTCTTT
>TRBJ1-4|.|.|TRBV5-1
CASSSRPGTNEKLFF
TGCGCCAGCAGCTCCCGCCCGGGCACTAATGAAAAACTGTTTTTT
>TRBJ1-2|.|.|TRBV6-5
CASSYGPGLRYGYTF
TGTGCCAGCAGTTACGGGCCAGGGCTCCGGTATGGCTACACCTTC
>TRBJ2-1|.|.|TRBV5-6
CASNLDPVDNEQFF
TGTGCCAGCAACCTAGACCCTGTTGACAATGAGCAGTTCTTC
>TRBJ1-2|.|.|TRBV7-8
CASSLGGSGFNYGYTF
TGTGCCAGCAGCTTAGGGGGCAGCGGTTTTAACTATGGCTACACCTTC
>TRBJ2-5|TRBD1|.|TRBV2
CASSKDRGETQYF
TGTGCCAGCAGTAAGGACAGGGGGGAGACCCAGTACTTC
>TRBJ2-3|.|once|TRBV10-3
CAISESTGTDTQYF
TGTGCCATCAGTGAGTCGACTGGCACAGATACGCAGTATTTT
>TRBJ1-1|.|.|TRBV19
CASSKWDLYDTEAFF
TGTGCCAGTAGTAAATGGGACCTTTACGACACTGAAGCTTTCTTT
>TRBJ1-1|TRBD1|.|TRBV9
CASTQLGQAVFTEAFF
TGTGCCAGCACCCAGTTGGGACAGGCGGTGTTCACTGAAGCTTTCTTT
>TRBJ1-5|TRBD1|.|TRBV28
CASSRDRVIQPQHF
TGTGCCAGCAGCCGAGACAGGGTTATTCAGCCCCAGCATTTT
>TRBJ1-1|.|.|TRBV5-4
CASSLARLSRNTEAFF
TGTGCCAGCAGCTTGGCCAGGTTGTCGAGGAACACTGAAGCTTTCTTT
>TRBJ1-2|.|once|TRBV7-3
CASSLGPGGDYGYTF
TGTGCCAGCAGCTTAGGGCCAGGAGGAGACTATGGCTACACCTTC
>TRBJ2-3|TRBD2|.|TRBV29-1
CSVDAGGADTQYF
TGCAGCGTTGACGCGGGGGGCGCAGATACGCAGTATTTT
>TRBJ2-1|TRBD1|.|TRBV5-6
CASSSWDRSDNEQFF
TGTGCCAGCAGCTCTTGGGACAGGTCGGACAATGAGCAGTTCTTC
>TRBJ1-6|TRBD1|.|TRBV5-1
CASSSRDRANSPLHF
TGCGCCAGCAGCTCAAGGGACAGGGCCAATTCACCCCTCCACTTT
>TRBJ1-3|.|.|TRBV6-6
CASSYSTDFGGNTIYF
TGTGCCAGCAGTTACTCCACCGACTTTGGTGGAAACACCATATATTTT
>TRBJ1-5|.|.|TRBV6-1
CASSETTVQPQHF
TGTGCCAGCAGTGAAACGACTGTCCAACCCCAGCATTTT
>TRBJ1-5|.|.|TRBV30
CAWNGGGQPQHF
TGTGCCTGGAACGGGGGGGGACAGCCCCAGCATTTT